Listed here are 31 T cell receptor beta chains from one sample, sequenced in a study of blood T cell repertoires in COVID-19. Some clones are missing from TCRdb's copy, which holds only in-frame ones; the method was immunoSEQ multiplex PCR. The sample shows about 380,000 clones, around 90% of them seen only once. Sequenced sample: peripheral blood. Receptors originate from a man aged 18 to 30 with active or convalescent COVID-19.

The genes are TRBV6-2 or TRBV6-3 and TRBJ2-3; 7 bases are shared with TRBD1. J was trimmed by 2 bases and V by 4 bases; bases with no gene match: 9. The length of the CDR3 is 16 residues. Germline lookup yields CDR1 MNHEY and CDR2 SVGEGT. Here the CDR3 reads CASSSETGWFTDTQYF. In DNA form, the CDR3 reads TGTGCCAGCAGTTCCGAGACAGGGTGGTTCACAGATACGCAGTATTTT.

The chain is built from TRBV5-5 and TRBJ1-2, with a weak D call TRBD1 (6 bases). Germline V gives CDR1 SGHKS, CDR2 YYEKEE (reference sequence). This CDR3 has 16 amino acids. The V end lost 0 bases, the J end lost 7 bases, and 19 bases lay between the germline ends. CDR3 region: CASSLGSDRTYGGYTF. DNA for the CDR3: TGTGCCAGCAGCTTGGGGTCTGACAGGACCTATGGTGGCTACACCTTC.

This clone showed up just once. J is TRBJ1-1 and V is TRBV27; 7 bases fit TRBD1. This CDR3 spans 14 amino acids. With 2 bases clipped from V and 5 bases from J, the junction kept 5 bases outside the gene matches. Germline V lookup: CDR1 MNHEY, CDR2 SMNVEV (reference sequence). The CDR3 DNA reads TGTGCCAGCAGTTTAGACAGGGACCGGACTGAAGCTTTCTTT. This codes for CASSLDRDRTEAFF.

The chain has TRBV6-5 and TRBJ1-1; D may be TRBD1 (5 bases). Trimming cost V 6 bases and J 0 bases, with 8 bases left between them. The CDR3 sequence is 13 residues long. CDR1 is MNHEY and CDR2 is SVGAGI in the germline V gene. As DNA, the CDR3 is TGTGCCAGCAGGCCAGGGATGAACACTGAAGCTTTCTTT. Encoded protein: CASRPGMNTEAFF.

V is TRBV6-4 and J is TRBJ2-2; weak D call: TRBD1 (6 bases). The CDR3 totals 15 residues. The V and J ends lost 5 bases and 0 bases respectively, with 10 bases between them. CDR1 and CDR2 (germline): MRHNA, SNTAGT. CDR3 coding DNA: TGTGCCAGCAGTTCAGGACAGACGAACACCGGGGAGCTGTTTTTT. Protein product: CASSSGQTNTGELFF.

The chain couples TRBV6-2 or TRBV6-3 to TRBJ2-2, with a possible D match to TRBD2 (6 bases). Germline-derived CDR1 and CDR2 are MNHEY and SVGEGT. This CDR3 is built from 15 residues. V was trimmed by 5 bases and J by 1 base, leaving 11 bases between them. The CDR3 sequence: CASSMDYVNTGELFF. CDR3 nucleotides: TGTGCCAGCAGTATGGACTATGTGAACACCGGGGAGCTGTTTTTT.

The chain joins TRBV6-6 to TRBJ1-6; D is unresolved. V gave up 5 bases and J gave up 7 bases, with 12 bases separating them. The CDR3 length is 14 residues. In germline, CDR1 is MNHNY, CDR2 SVGAGI (reference sequence). The CDR3 sequence: CASSLLGGNSPLHF. The CDR3 DNA follows: TGTGCCAGCAGTCTGCTCGGAGGGAATTCACCCCTCCACTTT.

The gene calls are TRBV28 and TRBJ2-1; a weak D match, TRBD2 (6 bases). This CDR3 has 13 residues. Per the germline V gene, CDR1 is MDHEN and CDR2 is SYDVKM. Trimming left V 8 bases short and J 3 bases short, with 11 bases between. CDR3 amino acids: CASLAGLYNEQFF. The CDR3 DNA reads TGTGCCAGCTTGGCGGGGCTCTACAATGAGCAGTTCTTC.

The chain uses TRBV7-9 and TRBJ1-6, with D uncertain. The CDR3 is made up of 13 amino acids. The V gene's germline CDR1 is SEHNR and CDR2 FQNEAQ (reference sequence). Trimming pared 0 bases from V and 7 bases from J, leaving 4 bases between. The DNA of the CDR3 is TGTGCCAGCAGCTTAGCCGAGAATTCACCCCTCCACTTT. This sequence encodes CASSLAENSPLHF.

The chain combines TRBV7-9 with TRBJ1-4; TRBD1 might be the D (6 bases). Germline V gives CDR1 SEHNR, CDR2 FQNEAQ (reference sequence). The CDR3 is 14 residues long. Trimming took off 3 bases at V and 8 bases at J, with 13 bases between the two ends. CDR3 in amino acids: CASSFPSQGEKLFF. The DNA for the CDR3 is TGTGCCAGCAGCTTTCCCTCCCAGGGGGAAAAACTGTTTTTT.

V is TRBV19 and J is TRBJ2-3; 7 nucleotides agree with TRBD2. This CDR3 has 15 residues. Unmatched junction bases numbered 11, after V lost 6 bases and J lost 5 bases. Germline V lookup: CDR1 LNHDA, CDR2 SQIVND (reference sequence). The CDR3 reads CASRNARGDEDTQYF. DNA for the CDR3: TGTGCCAGTAGGAACGCTCGGGGGGACGAAGATACGCAGTATTTT.

The V and J genes are TRBV29-1 and TRBJ2-2, with 7 bases lining up with TRBD2. V shed 3 bases and J 0 bases; nucleotides not matched to a gene: 4. This CDR3 comprises 15 residues. In germline, CDR1 is SQVTM, CDR2 ANQGSEA. The CDR3 sequence is CSVEPRGANTGELFF. The CDR3 DNA reads as TGCAGCGTTGAGCCCCGGGGGGCGAACACCGGGGAGCTGTTTTTT.

This chain connects TRBV19 to TRBJ2-1, with 15 bases aligning to TRBD2. Germline V gene data show CDR1 as LNHDA and CDR2 as SQIVND (reference sequence). J gave up 8 bases and V 5 bases, and 10 bases lay outside the gene matches. The CDR3 is made up of 17 amino acids. CDR3 DNA: TGTGCCAGTAGTTCATGGACTAGCGGGGGGGATTACGATGAGCAGTTCTTC. This translates into CASSSWTSGGDYDEQFF.

This clone was detected only a few times. The V call is TRBV30, the J call TRBJ1-4; D ambiguous. Trimming removed 4 bases at V and 5 bases at J, with 17 bases between. Germline loops: CDR1 GTSNPN, CDR2 SVGIG (reference sequence). There are 15 residues in the CDR3. The CDR3 protein is CAWTPVAERNEKLFF. The DNA of the CDR3 is TGTGCCTGGACCCCGGTGGCGGAGAGGAATGAAAAACTGTTTTTT.

The chain recombines TRBV12-3 or TRBV12-4 with TRBJ1-5; D unresolved. V was pared by 3 bases and J by 7 bases, with 7 bases between. The CDR3 runs to 12 residues. The CDR3 loop is CASSFLAQPQHF. DNA for the CDR3: TGTGCCAGCAGTTTTCTAGCACAGCCCCAGCATTTT.

V and J are TRBV20-1 and TRBJ2-3; 8 nucleotides match TRBD2. V shed 3 bases and J 6 bases; nucleotides not matched to a gene: 11. CDR3 length: 15 amino acids. Germline CDR1 and CDR2: DFQATT and SNEGSKA (reference sequence). The CDR3 DNA sequence: TGCAGTGCTAGTCGTGCCAGCGGGAGCTCTGATACGCAGTATTTT. It yields the protein CSASRASGSSDTQYF.

The chain carries TRBV5-1 and TRBJ2-1; 8 bases agree with TRBD1. The V segment lost 4 bases and the J segment 6 bases; nucleotides outside the gene matches: 6. Germline V gene data show CDR1 as SGHRS and CDR2 as YFSETQ. The CDR3 sequence is 14 residues long. The CDR3 loop is CASSPDRVRNEQFF. CDR3 nucleotides: TGCGCCAGCAGCCCGGACAGGGTTCGCAATGAGCAGTTCTTC.

The V and J genes are TRBV27 and TRBJ1-1; 8 nucleotides line up with TRBD1. The germline V gene has CDR1 MNHEY and CDR2 SMNVEV (reference sequence). J lost 1 base, V lost 3 bases, and 4 bases had no gene match. CDR3 length equals 15 residues. The CDR3 sequence: CASSFGDRPNTEAFF. The CDR3 region has the DNA TGTGCCAGCAGTTTTGGGGACAGGCCGAACACTGAAGCTTTCTTT.

The V call is TRBV7-2, the J call TRBJ1-3, with D unclear. This CDR3 region has 16 residues. Germline assignment: CDR1 SGHTA and CDR2 FQGNSA. V dropped 7 bases and J dropped 1 base, with 17 bases sitting between them. CDR3 in DNA: TGTGCCAGCACCCGACCCGGGAGTAGGTCTGGAAACACCATATATTTT. It specifies CASTRPGSRSGNTIYF.

This clone was seen once. V and J are TRBV19 and TRBJ2-5; the D is unclear. Germline V gene sequence: CDR1 LNHDA, CDR2 SQIVND (reference sequence). The CDR3 is made up of 13 amino acids. Deletions cut 1 base from V and 2 bases from J, with 5 bases between. For the CDR3, the DNA is TGTGCCAGTAGTATAGTCAGACAAGAGACCCAGTACTTC. Translation gives CASSIVRQETQYF.

This clone was counted a few times. J is TRBJ1-5 and V is TRBV18; D gene ambiguous. Germline V gene lookup returns CDR1 KGHSH and CDR2 LQKENI. V lost 5 bases and J 1 base, leaving 12 bases between the germline ends. CDR3 size: 15 residues. CDR3 nucleotide sequence: TGTGCCAGCTCAGGAGGACGGCTGAGCAATCAGCCCCAGCATTTT. This encodes CASSGGRLSNQPQHF.

This clone was observed a single time. V is TRBV29-1 and J is TRBJ2-7, with TRBD1 identical over 9 bases. V gave up 7 bases and J gave up 4 bases; unmatched junction bases: 8. The germline CDR1 and CDR2 sequences are SQVTM and ANQGSEA. The CDR3 is made up of 13 amino acids. In nucleotides, the CDR3 is TGCAGCGCCGGGACAGGGATCTTATACGAGCAGTACTTC. Protein product: CSAGTGILYEQYF.

The chain employs TRBV9 and TRBJ1-1; D may be TRBD1 (5 bases). The length of the CDR3 is 14 residues. The germline V and J ends were trimmed by 4 bases and 2 bases, with 12 bases remaining between them. CDR1 SGDLS and CDR2 YYNGEE come from the germline V gene. For the CDR3, the DNA is TGTGCCAGCAGCCCGAGGACATACAACACTGAAGCTTTCTTT. Its protein is CASSPRTYNTEAFF.

The rearrangement uses TRBV9 and TRBJ2-5, with D perhaps matching TRBD2 (6 bases). The CDR3 contains 14 residues. The germline V gene encodes CDR1 SGDLS and CDR2 YYNGEE. Trimming removed 0 bases from V and 2 bases from J, with 8 bases in between. CDR3 nucleotides: TGTGCCAGCAGCGTAGGGGGACTGCAAGAGACCCAGTACTTC. Encoded protein: CASSVGGLQETQYF.

As regards this clone: The junction does not match germline at one end; this may be a read error. The chain joins TRBV28 to TRBJ2-6, with a tentative D call TRBD1 (5 bases). The V gene's germline CDR1 is MDHEN and CDR2 SYDVKM. The CDR3 runs to 14 residues. CDR3: CASSRLAGANVLTF. The CDR3 region has the DNA TGTGCCAGCAGCCGTCTGGCTGGGGCCAACGTGCTGACTTTC.

The chain combines TRBV9 with TRBJ2-5, with D unclear. Trimming stripped 4 bases from V and 1 base from J, with 14 bases between. Germline V gene sequence: CDR1 SGDLS, CDR2 YYNGEE. CDR3 size: 15 residues. This chain's CDR3 is CASSPLRSRQETQYF. In DNA form, the CDR3 reads TGTGCCAGCAGCCCCCTCCGGTCGCGCCAAGAGACCCAGTACTTC.

Comment on this clone: One end of the junction is discordant with germline, which a read error may explain. The chain uses TRBV27 and TRBJ2-3, with TRBD2 matching 7 bases. CDR1 MNHEY and CDR2 SMNVEV come from the germline V gene (reference sequence). The CDR3 runs to 13 residues. The CDR3 sequence is CASSPGLQVTRYF. CDR3 sequence (DNA): TGTGCCAGCAGTCCGGGACTACAGGTGACGCGGTATTTT.

The V call is TRBV7-8, the J call TRBJ1-1, with unresolved D. The CDR3 consists of 15 residues. The V end lost 3 bases, the J end lost 0 bases, and 11 bases lay between the germline ends. Per germline, CDR1 SGHVS and CDR2 FQNEAQ. The CDR3 protein is CASSFGRGMNTEAFF. DNA of the CDR3: TGTGCCAGCAGCTTCGGACGGGGTATGAACACTGAAGCTTTCTTT.

The count of this clone is one. Other DNA sequences from this sample encode an identical CDR3 as well. This sequence joins TRBV7-3 and TRBJ2-1; the match to TRBD2 covers 10 bases. CDR3 size: 15 residues. Germline V gives CDR1 SGHTA, CDR2 FQGTGA. Trimming at V came to 5 bases and at J to 3 bases, leaving 4 bases not matched to a gene. CDR3 in amino acids: CASSQGLAVYNEQFF. CDR3 DNA: TGTGCCAGCAGCCAAGGACTAGCGGTCTACAATGAGCAGTTCTTC.

The chain uses TRBV6-2 or TRBV6-3 and TRBJ1-1; the D is unclear. CDR1 is MNHEY, CDR2 SVGEGT, per germline. This CDR3 is built from 15 residues. Trimming removed 4 bases from V and 1 base from J, with 13 bases in between. The CDR3 reads CASSLRQDPNTEAFF. DNA for the CDR3: TGTGCCAGCAGTTTGCGACAAGACCCGAACACTGAAGCTTTCTTT.

This chain links TRBV4-3 with TRBJ2-3, with TRBD2 matching over 10 bases. V shed 0 bases, J shed 2 bases, and the junction held 2 bases outside the gene matches. The CDR3 runs to 16 residues. Germline CDR1 LGHNA, CDR2 YSLEER. The CDR3 sequence is CASSQDLAGATDTQYF. The CDR3 DNA follows: TGCGCCAGCAGCCAAGATCTAGCGGGGGCCACAGATACGCAGTATTTT.